One sample yielded the 29 T cell receptor beta chains listed below, sequenced in a study of blood T cell repertoires in COVID-19. TCRdb's table, derived via immunoSEQ multiplex PCR, lists solely in-frame clones and lacks some. The table shows fewer than 300,000 clones, with about 85% occurring only once. Sequenced: peripheral blood. These receptors originate from a human donor with COVID-19, enrolled during active disease. The donor label of this sample is uncertain.

The V call is TRBV5-1, the J call TRBJ1-2, with TRBD1 matching 9 bases. The CDR3 length is 16 residues. Germline lookup yields CDR1 SGHRS and CDR2 YFSETQ. Unmatched junction bases numbered 15, after V lost 9 bases and J lost 3 bases. CDR3 DNA: TGCGCCACCTCCGCGTCGGGACAGGGCTTCTACTATGGCTACACCTTC. The encoded protein is CATSASGQGFYYGYTF.

CDR3 in amino acids: CASVSFTQLGSGEQFF. In DNA, the CDR3 is TGTGCCAGCGTCTCTTTTACCCAGCTGGGTAGCGGTGAGCAGTTCTTC. The chain recombines TRBV11-2 with TRBJ2-1; D is perhaps TRBD2 (6 bases). Germline V CDR1 and CDR2: SGHAT, FQNNGV. The CDR3 runs 16 residues. V was clipped by 8 bases and J by 9 bases, with 26 bases between them.

In the case of this clone: An end of the junction does not agree with germline; a read error may underlie this. The rearrangement uses TRBV5-6 and TRBJ1-3; 7 bases map to TRBD1. CDR3 length equals 12 residues. Germline values: CDR1 SGHDT, CDR2 YYEEEE. CDR3 DNA sequence: TGTGCCAGCAGCTTACCGACAGGGCCTACTCTTTTT. Translation: CASSLPTGPTLF. Combining the CDR3 with reference TRBV5-6 and TRBJ1-3 gives the whole variable domain DAGVTQSPTHLIKTRGQQVTLRCSPKSGHDTVSWYQQALGQGPQFIFQYYEEEERQRGNFPDRFSGHQFPNYSSELNVNALLLGDSALYLCASSLPTGPTLFGEGSWLTVV.

The chain employs TRBV4-1 and TRBJ2-7, with D perhaps matching TRBD2 (6 bases). Germline assignment: CDR1 MGHRA and CDR2 YSYEKL. The V end was cut by 1 base, the J end by 1 base, with 11 bases between. The CDR3 totals 15 residues. The CDR3 here is CASSQVVAGSYEQYF. CDR3 sequence (DNA): TGCGCCAGCAGCCAAGTCGTCGCGGGGTCCTACGAGCAGTACTTC.

V and J are TRBV7-9 and TRBJ2-1; D is undetermined. Germline V gene data show CDR1 as SEHNR and CDR2 as FQNEAQ (reference sequence). This CDR3 region has 14 residues. V lost 2 bases, J lost 10 bases, and 15 bases lay in between. The CDR3, as DNA: TGTGCCAGCAGCTTATTAGATCTGTGGAGCGAGCAGTTCTTC. Translation gives CASSLLDLWSEQFF.

The V and J genes are TRBV19 and TRBJ2-7; TRBD2 matches 9 bases. The junction had 19 bases not matched to a gene; V was cut back by 4 bases and J by 3 bases. The CDR3 runs 19 residues. CDR1 and CDR2 (germline): LNHDA, SQIVND (reference sequence). The CDR3 DNA sequence: TGTGCCAGTAGTACTACCTTCTTCGATCCACTAGCGGGTGACTACGAGCAGTACTTC. Protein: CASSTTFFDPLAGDYEQYF.

The V gene is TRBV6-6, the J gene TRBJ1-2, with D possibly being TRBD1 (5 bases). CDR3 size: 13 residues. Trimming cost V 3 bases and J 8 bases, with 13 bases left between them. Germline CDR1 is MNHNY and CDR2 is SVGAGI (reference sequence). The CDR3 loop reads CASSYQGNVGYTF. DNA of the CDR3: TGTGCCAGCAGTTATCAGGGAAACGTAGGCTACACCTTC.

The chain combines TRBV7-2 with TRBJ2-7; 9 nucleotides align to TRBD1. CDR1 and CDR2 (germline): SGHTA, FQGNSA. This CDR3 contains 15 residues. With 5 bases clipped from V and 2 bases from J, the junction kept 7 bases outside the gene matches. CDR3: CASSPGTGLTYEQYF. The DNA of the CDR3 is TGTGCCAGCAGCCCCGGGACAGGGCTGACCTACGAGCAGTACTTC.

The count of this clone is one. The rearrangement joins TRBV6-5 to TRBJ1-5; 9 bases fit TRBD1. Unmatched junction bases numbered 9, after V lost 8 bases and J lost 7 bases. The CDR3 has 14 amino acids. Germline lookup yields CDR1 MNHEY and CDR2 SVGAGI. CDR3 sequence: CASDPDRGMQPQHF. CDR3 nucleotide sequence: TGTGCCAGCGATCCGGACAGGGGCATGCAGCCCCAGCATTTT.

The chain couples TRBV5-4 to TRBJ2-5; TRBD2 aligns across 10 bases. Germline-derived CDR1 and CDR2 are SGHNT and YYREEE (reference sequence). This CDR3 contains 14 residues. After removal of 4 bases from V and 4 bases from J, the junction contained 4 bases not matched to a gene. DNA for the CDR3: TGTGCCAGCAGCGGGGGACTAGCGCCAGAGACCCAGTACTTC. Translated, it gives CASSGGLAPETQYF.

The chain couples TRBV6-5 to TRBJ1-2, with D possibly matching TRBD1 (6 bases). The CDR3 contains 16 residues. The V gene lost 0 bases and the J gene lost 2 bases, with 13 bases spanning the gap. The V gene's germline CDR1 is MNHEY and CDR2 SVGAGI. CDR3 bases: TGTGCCAGCAGTTACTCGAGACCCGACAGGAACTATGGCTACACCTTC. The encoded protein is CASSYSRPDRNYGYTF.

V is TRBV30 and J is TRBJ1-4, with TRBD1 matching 7 bases. This CDR3 comprises 15 residues. The germline CDR1 and CDR2 sequences are GTSNPN and SVGIG (reference sequence). Unmatched junction bases numbered 4, after V lost 3 bases and J lost 0 bases. This CDR3 is CAWSTGAATNEKLFF. CDR3 coding DNA: TGTGCCTGGAGCACAGGGGCTGCAACTAATGAAAAACTGTTTTTT.

V is TRBV30 and J is TRBJ1-4; tentatively, D is TRBD1 (5 bases). Trimming cost V 4 bases and J 3 bases, with 12 bases left between them. The CDR3 runs to 14 residues. The germline gives CDR1 GTSNPN, CDR2 SVGIG (reference sequence). The CDR3: CAWNRGSANEKLFF. The DNA of the CDR3 is TGTGCCTGGAACCGGGGGTCGGCTAATGAAAAACTGTTTTTT. Full variable domain (missing parts from reference TRBV30 and TRBJ1-4): SQTIHQWPATLVQPVGSPLSLECTVEGTSNPNLYWYRQAAGRGLQLLFYSVGIGQISSEVPQNLSASRPQDRQFILSSKKLLLSDSGFYLCAWNRGSANEKLFFGSGTQLSVL.

The table lists this clone with a few counts. The chain joins TRBV7-9 to TRBJ1-2, with 9 nucleotides matching TRBD1. Trimming at V came to 5 bases and at J to 4 bases, leaving 8 bases not matched to a gene. Germline V gives CDR1 SEHNR, CDR2 FQNEAQ (reference sequence). This CDR3 has 15 amino acids. The CDR3 loop is CASSPRGQGIYGYTF. Here the CDR3 DNA reads TGTGCCAGCAGCCCTAGGGGACAGGGAATCTATGGCTACACCTTC.

On this clone: Without the conserved terminal phenylalanine or tryptophan, this CDR3 likely stems from a read error. The DNA is omitted, as the CDR3 cannot be located on it reliably, and the CDR3 follows TCRdb's listing. V usage is TRBV12-2 and J usage is TRBJ1-5. TRBV12-2 is flagged as a pseudogene. The CDR3 is 8 amino acids long, termini counted. The CDR3 loop is CASRGEGC.

This clone was seen only once. This CDR3 is CASSLVRGTGEQYF. As DNA, the CDR3 is TGTGCCAGCAGCTTAGTGCGGGGGACGGGCGAGCAGTACTTC. V and J are TRBV7-2 and TRBJ2-7, with 7 bases matching TRBD2. The CDR3 is made up of 14 amino acids. Per germline, CDR1 SGHTA and CDR2 FQGNSA. V lost 1 base to trimming and J lost 6 bases; unmatched junction nucleotides: 6.

Here the CDR3 DNA reads TGTGCCAGTAGGGACCGACAGGGGTACACTGAAGCTTTCTTT. Translating it yields CASRDRQGYTEAFF. The chain employs TRBV19 and TRBJ1-1; 8 bases line up with TRBD1. J lost 3 bases, V lost 6 bases, and 6 bases had no gene match. The germline gives CDR1 LNHDA, CDR2 SQIVND (reference sequence). This CDR3 has 14 amino acids.

The chain couples TRBV27 to TRBJ2-1; 7 bases agree with TRBD1. The CDR3 extends over 14 amino acids. V was clipped by 5 bases and J by 9 bases; unmatched bases: 10. In germline, CDR1 is MNHEY, CDR2 SMNVEV (reference sequence). In nucleotides, the CDR3 is TGTGCCAGCAGTGCCTGGGACAGATCAGGTGAGCAGTTCTTC. It specifies CASSAWDRSGEQFF.

The rearrangement uses TRBV19 and TRBJ2-1, with 12 bases matching TRBD2. Trimming at V came to 4 bases and at J to 5 bases, leaving 6 bases not matched to a gene. CDR1 is LNHDA and CDR2 is SQIVND in the germline V gene (reference sequence). The length of the CDR3 is 16 residues. CDR3 in amino acids: CASSTKTSGSHNEQFF. CDR3 nucleotide sequence: TGTGCCAGTAGTACCAAGACTAGCGGGAGCCACAATGAGCAGTTCTTC.

This clone has only one observation. The V call is TRBV28, the J call TRBJ2-7; tentatively, D is TRBD1 (6 bases). In germline, CDR1 is MDHEN, CDR2 SYDVKM. V lost 7 bases, J lost 5 bases, and 15 bases lay in between. The CDR3 length is 13 residues. In DNA, the CDR3 is TGTGCCAGCATTACCCCAGGGGAGAACGAGCAGTACTTC. Residues: CASITPGENEQYF.

This clone was detected ten times or more. The genes are TRBV2 and TRBJ1-1; D gene ambiguous. The length of the CDR3 is 15 residues. CDR1 and CDR2 (germline): SNHLY, FYNNEI. Trimming left V 1 base short and J 4 bases short, with 13 bases between. CDR3 protein: CASSEGQLRGTEAFF. The CDR3 DNA is TGTGCCAGCAGTGAAGGGCAGTTGCGGGGCACTGAAGCTTTCTTT.

V usage is TRBV7-2 and J usage is TRBJ1-2, with a possible D match to TRBD1 (5 bases). CDR3 length: 13 residues. From germline, CDR1 is SGHTA and CDR2 FQGNSA. Trimming shortened V by 5 bases and J by 4 bases, and 11 bases separated the two germline ends. The CDR3 here is CASSPGNLYGYTF. CDR3 nucleotide sequence: TGTGCCAGCAGCCCAGGGAACCTCTATGGCTACACCTTC.

This clone was seen just once. J is TRBJ1-2 and V is TRBV11-2; unclear D gene. Germline assignment: CDR1 SGHAT and CDR2 FQNNGV. The CDR3 spans 17 residues. With 4 bases removed from V and 0 bases from J, the gap between germline ends came to 18 bases. The CDR3 bases are TGTGCCAGCAGCTCATGGAGTCCCACCGGGACTAACTATGGCTACACCTTC. It translates to CASSSWSPTGTNYGYTF.

V gene TRBV2 combines with J gene TRBJ1-2, with 8 nucleotides matching TRBD1. Per germline, CDR1 SNHLY and CDR2 FYNNEI. V shed 6 bases, J shed 4 bases, and the junction held 7 bases outside the gene matches. The CDR3 is 14 residues long. This CDR3 reads CASRVGQASYGYTF. The CDR3 nucleotides are TGTGCCAGCAGAGTGGGACAGGCGAGCTATGGCTACACCTTC.

V usage is TRBV7-2 and J usage is TRBJ1-4; the match to TRBD1 covers 9 bases. The CDR3 has 15 amino acids. V lost 1 base, J lost 8 bases, and 5 bases stayed unmatched. Germline CDR1 reads SGHTA; CDR2 reads FQGNSA. This CDR3 is CASSLDRGREEKLFF. CDR3 nucleotides: TGTGCCAGCAGCTTAGACAGGGGGCGGGAGGAAAAACTGTTTTTT.

V usage is TRBV18 and J usage is TRBJ2-7; TRBD1 aligns across 7 bases. The CDR3 extends over 12 amino acids. Germline V CDR1 and CDR2: KGHSH, LQKENI. The trim removed 3 bases at V and 6 bases at J, leaving 2 bases unmatched. The CDR3 sequence: CASSPGQFEQYF. For the CDR3, the DNA is TGTGCCAGCTCACCGGGACAGTTCGAGCAGTACTTC.

The rearrangement joins TRBV5-1 to TRBJ2-1, with 7 bases aligning to TRBD2. Germline-derived CDR1 and CDR2 are SGHRS and YFSETQ. Losses at the gene ends were 4 bases for V and 5 bases for J; bases not matched to a gene: 12. The length of the CDR3 is 16 residues. The CDR3 loop is CASSPSGGSGNNEQFF. In DNA form, the CDR3 reads TGCGCCAGCAGCCCGTCGGGGGGTAGCGGAAACAATGAGCAGTTCTTC.

This clone has a handful of counts. J is TRBJ1-2 and V is TRBV2, with D possibly TRBD1 on 6 matching bases. The CDR3 has 15 residues. Germline V lookup: CDR1 SNHLY, CDR2 FYNNEI. V was clipped by 4 bases and J by 1 base, with 13 bases between them. The CDR3 DNA follows: TGTGCCAGCAGTGGGGACATTGTAGTTAACTATGGCTACACCTTC. Its translation is CASSGDIVVNYGYTF. Together with reference TRBV2 and TRBJ1-2, the CDR3 gives the full variable domain: EPEVTQTPSHQVTQMGQEVILRCVPISNHLYFYWYRQILGQKVEFLVSFYNNEISEKSEIFDDQFSVERPDGSNFTLKIRSTKLEDSAMYFCASSGDIVVNYGYTFGSGTRLTVV.

This chain links TRBV28 with TRBJ2-2; D is uncertain. The ends were cut back, 6 bases at V and 1 base at J, with 3 bases in the middle. Looked up from germline, CDR1 is MDHEN and CDR2 is SYDVKM. There are 12 residues in the CDR3. The CDR3 region is CASRRNTGELFF. The CDR3 DNA reads as TGTGCCAGCAGGAGGAACACCGGGGAGCTGTTTTTT.